These 16 T cell receptor beta chains originate from one sample sequenced in a study of T cells after yellow fever vaccination. MiXCR, applied by TCRdb to the 5' RACE reads, yields one record per CDR3 protein. Altogether more than 250,000 distinct CDR3 sequences are present, 6.8% being singletons, with the ten largest covering about a sixth. The starting material was PBMCs, obtained roughly seven weeks after the first yellow fever vaccination. These receptors were taken from a man aged 18 to 35 who received the YFV17D yellow fever vaccine.

The chain uses TRBV7-6 and TRBJ2-1; 9 bases map to TRBD1. This CDR3 has 17 amino acids. Trimming at V came to 5 bases and at J to 2 bases, leaving 10 bases not matched to a gene. The germline V gene has CDR1 SGHVS and CDR2 FNYEAQ. As DNA, the CDR3 is TGTGCCAGCAGCAGAGAAACAGGGGGCGCAACCTACAATGAGCAGTTCTTC. It encodes CASSRETGGATYNEQFF.

This clonotype has ten or more counts. The chain links TRBV6-5 to TRBJ2-7, with 7 bases fitting TRBD2. The trim removed 5 bases at V and 3 bases at J, leaving 1 base unmatched. Per the germline V gene, CDR1 is MNHEY and CDR2 is SVGAGI. CDR3 length: 12 amino acids. The CDR3, as DNA: TGTGCCAGCAGTCGGGGGGACTACGAGCAGTACTTC. Encoded protein: CASSRGDYEQYF.

This clonotype was observed a few times. The chain joins TRBV5-1 to TRBJ2-5; D might be TRBD2 (5 bases). The CDR3 extends over 14 amino acids. CDR1 and CDR2 (germline): SGHRS, YFSETQ. Trimming shortened V by 0 bases and J by 5 bases, and 11 bases separated the two germline ends. In nucleotides, the CDR3 is TGCGCCAGCAGCTTGGGCCAGAGGGATGAGACCCAGTACTTC. Protein product: CASSLGQRDETQYF.

A few counts support this clonotype. The V and J genes are TRBV7-8 and TRBJ2-1; D might be TRBD1 (5 bases). V dropped 0 bases and J dropped 4 bases, with 10 bases sitting between them. The germline V gene encodes CDR1 SGHVS and CDR2 FQNEAQ. This CDR3 region has 15 residues. The CDR3 DNA is TGTGCCAGCAGCTTAGCCAGCAGGGCATACAATGAGCAGTTCTTC. Translated: CASSLASRAYNEQFF.

Here the CDR3 reads CASSNSLDRGYNSPLHF. CDR3 DNA sequence: TGTGCCAGCAGCAATTCGTTAGACAGGGGCTATAATTCACCCCTCCACTTT. The chain is built from TRBV6-1 and TRBJ1-6, with TRBD1 identical over 8 bases. The CDR3 is 17 amino acids. V lost 6 bases, J lost 3 bases, and 10 bases stayed unmatched. Germline V gene sequence: CDR1 MNHNS, CDR2 SASEGT.

V gene TRBV7-3 combines with J gene TRBJ1-6; D ambiguous. CDR1 is SGHTA and CDR2 is FQGTGA in the germline V gene. V was shortened by 0 bases and J by 7 bases, with 10 bases between the two germline ends. This CDR3 has 15 amino acids. DNA of the CDR3: TGTGCCAGCAGCTTAACAGGCCCCCTCAATTCACCCCTCCACTTT. Its protein product is CASSLTGPLNSPLHF.

This clonotype came up a few times. The gene calls are TRBV20-1 and TRBJ2-7, with 7 bases that match TRBD2. Germline V gene lookup returns CDR1 DFQATT and CDR2 SNEGSKA (reference sequence). CDR3 length: 12 amino acids. V lost 6 bases and J lost 3; bases outside the gene matches: 5. CDR3 amino acids: CSASPGGYEQYF. The CDR3 DNA reads TGCAGTGCCAGCCCGGGGGGCTACGAGCAGTACTTC.

This rearrangement joins TRBV10-3 to TRBJ2-7; 15 nucleotides line up with TRBD2. V dropped 4 bases and J dropped 3; count of bases not matched to a gene: 4. The germline V gene encodes CDR1 ENHRY and CDR2 SYGVKD. The CDR3 length is 16 residues. The CDR3 sequence: CAISAGLAGGSYEQYV. In nucleotides, the CDR3 is TGTGCCATCAGTGCGGGACTAGCGGGGGGTAGCTACGAGCAGTACGTC.

This clonotype occurred a few times. The V and J genes are TRBV7-9 and TRBJ2-5; D might be TRBD1 or TRBD2, each matching 5 bases. CDR1 and CDR2 from the germline V gene are SEHNR and FQNEAQ (reference sequence). V was shortened by 5 bases and J by 2 bases, with 12 bases between the two germline ends. The CDR3 is 14 residues long. As DNA, the CDR3 is TGTGCCAGCAGCCCCGGGACCAGACAAGAGACCCAGTACTTC. It codes for CASSPGTRQETQYF.

This clonotype was seen a handful of times. The chain combines TRBV7-9 with TRBJ2-3; no clear D gene. Looked up from germline, CDR1 is SEHNR and CDR2 is FQNEAQ (reference sequence). There are 15 residues in the CDR3. Trimming removed 5 bases from V and 0 bases from J, with 12 bases in between. This chain's CDR3 is CASSHRAASTDTQYF. Here the CDR3 DNA reads TGTGCCAGCAGCCATAGGGCAGCTAGCACAGATACGCAGTATTTT.

The table lists this clonotype with a few counts. The rearrangement uses TRBV9 and TRBJ2-3, with TRBD1 as a possible D gene (6 bases). CDR3 length: 15 residues. CDR1 SGDLS and CDR2 YYNGEE come from the germline V gene. Trimming took 3 bases from V and 2 from J, leaving 13 bases between them. The CDR3 DNA is TGTGCCAGCAGCGAGGGGGTCCGGATCACAGATACGCAGTATTTT. Translating it yields CASSEGVRITDTQYF. Drawing the rest from reference TRBV9 and TRBJ2-3, the complete variable domain is DSGVTQTPKHLITATGQRVTLRCSPRSGDLSVYWYQQSLDQGLQFLIQYYNGEERAKGNILERFSAQQFPDLHSELNLSSLELGDSALYFCASSEGVRITDTQYFGPGTRLTVL.

There are a few counts of this clonotype. The V gene is TRBV5-1, the J gene TRBJ2-3; 9 positions match TRBD2. The germline CDR1 and CDR2 sequences are SGHRS and YFSETQ. V gave up 2 bases and J gave up 2 bases; unmatched junction bases: 3. CDR3 length: 15 residues. The CDR3 region has the DNA TGCGCCAGCAGCTTTACTAGCGGGTTCACAGATACGCAGTATTTT. Translating it yields CASSFTSGFTDTQYF. Complete variable domain (other parts from reference TRBV5-1 and TRBJ2-3): KAGVTQTPRYLIKTRGQQVTLSCSPISGHRSVSWYQQTPGQGLQFLFEYFSETQRNKGNFPGRFSGRQFSNSRSEMNVSTLELGDSALYLCASSFTSGFTDTQYFGPGTRLTVL.

This clonotype was seen a handful of times. The CDR3 region has the DNA TGTGCCAGCAGTTTTAGACGGACAGGGCCCGAGCAGTACTTC. This encodes CASSFRRTGPEQYF. This sequence joins TRBV7-2 and TRBJ2-7; TRBD1 aligns across 8 bases. Germline CDR1 reads SGHTA; CDR2 reads FQGNSA. The CDR3 runs 14 residues. V trimming: 6 bases; J trimming: 6 bases; junction bases outside the gene matches: 10.

This chain uses TRBV5-5 with TRBJ1-1; D perhaps matches TRBD1 (5 bases). This CDR3 contains 15 residues. With 0 bases removed from V and 4 bases from J, the gap between germline ends came to 13 bases. Per germline, CDR1 SGHKS and CDR2 YYEKEE (reference sequence). The CDR3 spells CASSLGRGWGTEAFF. The DNA of the CDR3 is TGTGCCAGCAGCTTGGGGAGGGGATGGGGCACTGAAGCTTTCTTT.

As DNA, the CDR3 is TGCAGTGCTAGTAGAGGCGGGGAGTTCTTC. Encoded protein: CSASRGGEFF. V is TRBV20-1 and J is TRBJ2-1, with a possible D match to TRBD2 (6 bases). CDR1 is DFQATT and CDR2 is SNEGSKA in the germline V gene (reference sequence). The CDR3 has 10 amino acids. The V end lost 3 bases, the J end lost 14 bases, and 11 bases lay between the germline ends.

The V and J genes are TRBV5-1 and TRBJ1-4; 8 bases agree with TRBD1. The CDR3 has 16 residues. The ends lost 0 bases at V and 5 bases at J; junction bases unmatched: 6. Germline loops: CDR1 SGHRS, CDR2 YFSETQ. CDR3 sequence: CASSLGPRDRNEKLFF. The CDR3 DNA is TGCGCCAGCAGCTTGGGCCCCCGGGACAGGAATGAAAAACTGTTTTTT. The variable domain in full, completed from reference TRBV5-1 and TRBJ1-4, reads KAGVTQTPRYLIKTRGQQVTLSCSPISGHRSVSWYQQTPGQGLQFLFEYFSETQRNKGNFPGRFSGRQFSNSRSEMNVSTLELGDSALYLCASSLGPRDRNEKLFFGSGTQLSVL.